Each of the 6 T cell receptor beta chains below was sequenced from the same sample in a study of cytomegalovirus exposure and HLA in healthy donors. The study ran its PCR with 60 Vbeta and 13 Jbeta primers. The data were produced by immunoSEQ multiplex PCR, yet TCRdb's version contains in-frame clones alone and is incomplete. Counted here are approximately 99,000 clones, 73% occurring once; the ten biggest clones make up 3.5% to 4.5%. The sample consisted of PBMCs. The receptor source for this set is a man between 40 and 49 years old in good health and CMV-seronegative.

The genes are TRBV4-2 and TRBJ2-5; 8 bases align to TRBD1. CDR1 is LGHNA, CDR2 YNFKEQ, per germline. V was clipped by 1 base and J by 0 bases; unmatched bases: 4. The CDR3 runs 16 residues. CDR3 DNA sequence: TGTGCCAGCAGCCAAGTAGACAGGGGCAACCAAGAGACCCAGTACTTC. Residues: CASSQVDRGNQETQYF.

The chain links TRBV6-1 to TRBJ1-6; the D gene is possibly TRBD1 (5 bases). The CDR3 loop spans 17 amino acids. The V end lost 2 bases, the J end lost 4 bases, and 15 bases lay between the germline ends. Germline V gene lookup returns CDR1 MNHNS and CDR2 SASEGT. The CDR3: CASSESSGTAYNSPLHF. CDR3 in DNA: TGTGCCAGCAGTGAATCGTCGGGGACTGCTTATAATTCACCCCTCCACTTT.

The V gene is TRBV10-3, the J gene TRBJ1-4; the match to TRBD1 covers 9 bases. V lost 6 bases, J lost 11 bases, and 10 bases stayed unmatched. The CDR3 spans 14 residues. Germline V lookup: CDR1 ENHRY, CDR2 SYGVKD. The CDR3 DNA sequence: TGTGCCATCAGACAAACAGGGGGCGAGGGGAAACTGTTTTTT. Translating gives CAIRQTGGEGKLFF.

This sequence joins TRBV7-6 and TRBJ2-7, with 9 bases identical to TRBD2. The ends lost 1 base at V and 2 bases at J; junction bases unmatched: 12. The germline CDR1 and CDR2 sequences are SGHVS and FNYEAQ. The CDR3 spans 18 residues. In DNA, the CDR3 is TGTGCCAGCAGCTTAGGTGGCGTAGCGGGGGAGCAAGCCTACGAGCAGTACTTC. The encoded protein is CASSLGGVAGEQAYEQYF.

By sample fraction, this clone is medium-sized. V and J are TRBV11-2 and TRBJ1-2; 7 bases agree with TRBD1. V trimming: 7 bases; J trimming: 5 bases; junction bases outside the gene matches: 4. Germline loops: CDR1 SGHAT, CDR2 FQNNGV. The length of the CDR3 is 12 residues. CDR3 nucleotide sequence: TGTGCCAGCACCGAACAGGGGTATGGCTACACCTTC. Protein sequence: CASTEQGYGYTF.

This rearrangement joins TRBV6-1 to TRBJ1-2, with D perhaps matching TRBD1 (5 bases). The V gene lost 0 bases and the J gene lost 0 bases, with 20 bases spanning the gap. Germline values: CDR1 MNHNS, CDR2 SASEGT. The CDR3 has 19 amino acids. CDR3 protein: CASSEASQGYLPANYGYTF. DNA for the CDR3: TGTGCCAGCAGTGAAGCCTCGCAGGGCTACTTACCAGCTAACTATGGCTACACCTTC.